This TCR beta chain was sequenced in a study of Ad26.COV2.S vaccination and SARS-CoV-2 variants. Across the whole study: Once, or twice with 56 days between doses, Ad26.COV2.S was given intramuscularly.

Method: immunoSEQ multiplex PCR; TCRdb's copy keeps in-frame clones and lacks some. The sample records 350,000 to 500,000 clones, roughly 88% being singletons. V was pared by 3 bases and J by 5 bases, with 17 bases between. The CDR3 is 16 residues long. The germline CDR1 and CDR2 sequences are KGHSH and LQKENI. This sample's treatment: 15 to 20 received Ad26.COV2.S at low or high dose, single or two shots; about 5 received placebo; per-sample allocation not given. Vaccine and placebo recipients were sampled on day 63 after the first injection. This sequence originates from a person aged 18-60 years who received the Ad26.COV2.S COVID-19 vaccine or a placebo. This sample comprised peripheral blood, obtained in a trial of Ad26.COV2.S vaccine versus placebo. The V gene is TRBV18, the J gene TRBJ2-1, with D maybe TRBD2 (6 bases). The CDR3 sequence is CASSPPPGLPHNEQFF. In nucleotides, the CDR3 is TGTGCCAGCTCACCTCCTCCGGGACTGCCCCACAATGAGCAGTTCTTC.